The present T cell receptor (beta chain) was sequenced within a study of blood T cell repertoires in COVID-19. Background on the study: Donors in the United States, Italy and Spain gave samples during acute or convalescent COVID-19.

V gave up 1 base and J gave up 0 bases, with 10 bases separating them. The CDR3 runs to 15 residues. In germline, CDR1 is SGHNT, CDR2 YENEEA. Authors' methods: Amplification from reference gene primers served as the basis for estimated nucleated cell counts. TCRdb's copy holds only in-frame clones and misses some; the assay was immunoSEQ multiplex PCR. V and J calls and clone size are those listed in that table; D and trimming were worked out from the DNA. The table has 200,000 to 250,000 clones, 70% to 90% seen once. This clone was observed once. The receptor's source is a woman in her forties or fifties with acute or convalescent COVID-19. The sample was peripheral blood. The chain recombines TRBV11-3 with TRBJ2-7; D possibly corresponds to TRBD2 (6 bases). The CDR3 bases are TGTGCCAGCAGCTTAGGGGCGGGGAGCTCCTACGAGCAGTACTTC. Protein sequence: CASSLGAGSSYEQYF. Looking up the rest from reference TRBV11-3 and TRBJ2-7 gives the full variable domain: EAGVVQSPRYKIIEKKQPVAFWCNPISGHNTLYWYLQNLGQGPELLIRYENEEAVDDSQLPKDRFSAERLKGVDSTLKIQPAELGDSAVYLCASSLGAGSSYEQYFGPGTRLTVT.